This T cell receptor (beta chain) was recovered during a study of identifying expanded T cells in peripheral blood (dated by TCRdb to about 2019). Background for the entire study: Technical replicates were generated by sequencing separate aliquots of the same genomic DNA pool, with four replicates compared pairwise.

No immune events such as infections were documented for the healthy donors during the collection period. To calibrate time-dependent variance in a beta-binomial model of T-cell clone differential abundance, blood repertoires from healthy donors were used as a training cohort. There were some ten healthy donors in the training cohort, of whom 3 were female and 7 were male. Donor ages ranged from about 29 to 70 years, with an average of approximately 43 years. Whole blood, obtained from a commercial supplier, was collected from each healthy donor at three time points spaced roughly 2 weeks apart. Genomic DNA was extracted from unsorted whole blood for immunosequencing. Worth noting for this clone: Its antigen has not been determined. Per-base quality was not reported, and no clone a single base away is much larger than it.

The immunoSEQ Assay, which relies on bias-controlled multiplex PCR amplification of genomic DNA, was used to profile TCRbeta CDR3 regions. The study's own analysis went as follows. To quantify the absolute abundance of each unique TCRbeta CDR3 region, the sequences were collapsed and filtered. Differential abundance was tested with a binomial (Fisher-equivalent) model and with a beta-binomial model adding time-dependent variance fitted from healthy donors. Any clone with fewer than 5 combined templates was excluded, and a clone was called differentially abundant if its Benjamini-Hochberg FDR was below 0.01. Beta-binomial variance was modeled as a function of total template count across the two samples using the form v = (b*log(k)+a)^2. TCRdb holds this immuneACCESS table with in-frame rearrangements only. Some clones are missing; in checked studies, unresolved V genes explain under half, and the rest has no known cause. V and J calls and clone size follow that table, whereas D and trimming were derived from the DNA. For this sample the table gives about 91,000 clones, of which 85% to 90% were detected only once. Around 3.8% of the sample is in the top ten clones.

Results the study describes overall, beyond this receptor: In all healthy donors, the variance in clone template counts between samples taken around 14 days apart rose significantly as total template count increased. The binomial model flagged about 1.1 differentially abundant clones between technical replicates but 15 to 17 over approximately 2 weeks and roughly 19 over around four weeks. Both the number of clones called differentially abundant and the false-positive rate were significantly reduced by the beta-binomial model across all healthy-donor time intervals. The authors expected that biological variance in healthy repertoires might rise further over much longer intervals, such as months to years.

Reading from cysteine to phenylalanine, the CDR3 counts 13 amino acids. The read is trimmed to its CDR3 DNA, 39 bases read in frame from base 1. The germline V gene (reference sequence) provides CDR1 LNHDA and CDR2 SQIVND. V was cut back by 6 bases and J by 0 bases, leaving a gap of 8 bases between them. The chain employs TRBV19 and TRBJ1-1, with the D gene not clear enough to name. The clonotype was recovered from a person aged 18 to 69 in good health. Sequenced input: blood. The CDR3 protein sequence reads: CASSSIMNTEAFF. The nucleotides read TGTGCCAGTAGCAGTATAATGAACACTGAAGCTTTCTTT. Reference TRBV19 and TRBJ1-1 proteins supply the regions before and after the CDR3; the full variable domain is: DGGITQSPKYLFRKEGQNVTLSCEQNLNHDAMYWYRQDPGQGLRLIYYSQIVNDFQKGDIAEGYSVSREKKESFPLTVTSAQKNPTAFYLCASSSIMNTEAFFGQGTRLTVV.